This record concerns one T cell receptor (beta chain) sequence. The data were obtained in a study of blood T cell repertoires in COVID-19. Across the study: Donors in the United States, Italy and Spain gave samples during acute or convalescent COVID-19. T cells, B-cell-depleted T cells, or PBMCs supplied cDNA or gDNA.

Original processing methods: Amplified reference gene primers provided the basis for estimating nucleated cell counts. This table comes from immunoSEQ multiplex PCR, and its TCRdb copy is limited to in-frame clones, with some not included. From that table come the V and J calls and clone size; the DNA was used to work out D and trimming. In the table there are roughly 77,000 clones, over 85% of which are singletons. Trimming shortened V by 2 bases and J by 5 bases, and 13 bases separated the two germline ends. Germline assignment: CDR1 LNHDA and CDR2 SQIVND (reference sequence). The CDR3 is made up of 15 amino acids.

The receptor was derived from a man aged 50 to 60 with active COVID-19. V and J are TRBV19 and TRBJ1-5; weak D call: TRBD1 (5 bases). Sequenced input: peripheral blood. The CDR3 DNA sequence: TGTGCCAGTAGTATACTGGCAGGGAATTATCAGCCCCAGCATTTT. Protein sequence: CASSILAGNYQPQHF.